The rows below give T cell receptor beta chains drawn from one sample of a study of blood T cells in healthy people across ages. MiXCR, run by TCRdb on the 5' RACE reads, gives a single entry per CDR3 protein. The data show 650,000 to 900,000 distinct CDR3 sequences, 62% seen once. The sequencing input was blood. These receptor sequences come from a man aged 25 to 40 in good health. The CDR3 runs from the conserved cysteine through the conserved F or W. Each record gives: clone size, D gene, V gene, J gene, CDR3 protein, CDR3 DNA. The D gene is left open where the match is weak. The size field is filled for only some rows; it gives once, few, many or a size class.

.,TRBD1,TRBV29-1,TRBJ1-6,CSVEGSGGRESPLHF,TGCAGCGTTGAGGGTTCAGGGGGAAGAGAGTCACCCCTCCACTTT
.,TRBD2,TRBV20-1,TRBJ2-1,CSANSGTSGGHEQFF,TGCAGTGCCAACAGTGGGACTAGCGGGGGTCATGAGCAGTTCTTC
.,.,TRBV7-2,TRBJ1-4,CASSLSLGESEKLFF,TGTGCCAGCAGCTTATCCTTAGGGGAGAGTGAAAAACTGTTTTTT
.,.,TRBV29-1,TRBJ2-1,CSVPKASSYNEQFF,TGCAGCGTCCCTAAAGCTAGCTCCTACAATGAGCAGTTCTTC
once,.,TRBV4-3,TRBJ2-7,CASSQDSGRGIYEQYF,TGCGCCAGCAGCCAAGATTCCGGCCGGGGCATCTACGAGCAGTACTTC
.,.,TRBV7-6,TRBJ1-4,CAIRVGEKLFF,TGTGCCATCCGCGTGGGGGAAAAACTGTTTTTT
.,TRBD2,TRBV29-1,TRBJ2-7,CSVDQGRSGEQYF,TGCAGCGTTGATCAGGGACGTAGCGGGGAGCAGTACTTC
.,.,TRBV2,TRBJ2-7,CASSDRGLSSYEQYF,TGTGCCAGCAGTGACCGAGGGTTGAGCTCCTACGAGCAGTACTTC
many,TRBD2,TRBV9,TRBJ2-1,CASSVGSGGTSVDEQFF,TGTGCCAGCAGCGTAGGATCGGGGGGGACCTCGGTAGATGAGCAGTTCTTC
few,TRBD1,TRBV27,TRBJ2-5,CASSLPTGEETQYF,TGTGCCAGCAGTTTACCCACAGGGGAAGAGACCCAGTACTTC
.,TRBD1,TRBV7-9,TRBJ2-7,CASSQGQVTSYEQYF,TGTGCCAGCAGTCAGGGACAGGTAACATCCTACGAGCAGTACTTC
few,.,TRBV29-1,TRBJ2-4,CSGGIAKNIQYF,TGCAGCGGGGGGATAGCCAAAAACATTCAGTACTTC
few,TRBD1,TRBV27,TRBJ2-7,CASSFGTGGNEQYF,TGTGCCAGCAGTTTCGGGACAGGGGGCAACGAGCAGTACTTC
.,.,TRBV20-1,TRBJ1-3,CSARALLPGNTIYF,TGCAGTGCTAGAGCCCTACTCCCCGGAAACACCATATATTTT
.,.,TRBV20-1,TRBJ1-2,CSAPDRITNYGYTF,TGCAGTGCACCCGACAGGATTACTAACTATGGCTACACCTTC
.,.,TRBV7-2,TRBJ2-3,CASSSDSYTDTQYF,TGTGCCAGCAGCTCTGACAGTTACACAGATACGCAGTATTTT
few,.,TRBV9,TRBJ1-3,CASSVEDSGNTIYF,TGTGCCAGCAGCGTAGAGGATTCTGGAAACACCATATATTTT
.,.,TRBV7-3,TRBJ2-4,CASSLGVGVAKNIQYF,TGTGCCAGCAGCCTAGGTGTCGGGGTGGCCAAAAACATTCAGTACTTC
.,.,TRBV25-1,TRBJ1-2,CASSEWGLGYTF,TGTGCCAGCAGTGAATGGGGGTTGGGCTACACCTTC
.,.,TRBV13,TRBJ1-1,CASTKSLGGNTEAFF,TGTGCCAGCACCAAATCCCTGGGTGGAAACACTGAAGCTTTCTTT
few,.,TRBV29-1,TRBJ1-4,CSVEVGRGGPLHEKLFF,TGCAGCGTTGAAGTGGGTCGGGGAGGGCCCCTCCATGAAAAACTGTTTTTT
.,.,TRBV14,TRBJ1-2,CASSQAQGYGYTF,TGTGCCAGCAGCCAGGCCCAGGGGTATGGCTACACCTTC
.,TRBD1,TRBV6-1,TRBJ2-1,CASSATGTGGYNEQFF,TGTGCCAGCAGTGCGACCGGGACAGGGGGTTACAATGAGCAGTTCTTC
.,TRBD2,TRBV4-2,TRBJ2-3,CASSQDLVTSGGPSTDTQYF,TGTGCCAGCAGCCAAGATTTGGTAACTAGCGGGGGACCTAGCACAGATACGCAGTATTTT
.,.,TRBV12-3/TRBV12-4,TRBJ1-5,CASSGAGDSNRPQHF,TGTGCCAGCAGTGGGGCAGGCGATAGCAATCGGCCCCAGCATTTT
once,TRBD1,TRBV7-3,TRBJ2-7,CASSETRTGVHEQYF,TGTGCCAGCAGCGAGACGAGAACAGGGGTACATGAGCAGTACTTC
.,TRBD2,TRBV19,TRBJ2-5,CASSGLAGGEETQYF,TGTGCCAGTAGTGGACTAGCGGGGGGTGAAGAGACCCAGTACTTC
.,.,TRBV20-1,TRBJ1-2,CSARFGRETYGYTF,TGCAGTGCTAGGTTTGGCAGGGAGACCTATGGCTACACCTTC
few,.,TRBV5-1,TRBJ2-5,CASSHSSGGPQETQYF,TGCGCCAGCAGCCACAGCTCTGGGGGCCCCCAAGAGACCCAGTACTTC
.,.,TRBV7-9,TRBJ2-1,CASSLENNNEQFF,TGTGCCAGCAGCTTAGAGAATAACAATGAGCAGTTCTTC
.,TRBD2,TRBV4-3,TRBJ2-7,CASSHASGGSYNEQYF,TGCGCCAGCAGCCATGCTAGCGGGGGCTCCTACAATGAGCAGTACTTC
.,TRBD2,TRBV10-3,TRBJ2-4,CAISELLAGALAKNIQYF,TGTGCCATCAGTGAGCTACTAGCGGGGGCCCTAGCCAAAAACATTCAGTACTTC
.,.,TRBV7-2,TRBJ2-3,CASSLGSTHFSTDTQYF,TGTGCCAGCAGCTTAGGAAGTACTCACTTTAGCACAGATACGCAGTATTTT
.,.,TRBV3-1,TRBJ2-4,CASSQDIIAKNIQYF,TGTGCCAGCAGCCAGGACATAATAGCCAAAAACATTCAGTACTTC
.,.,TRBV29-1,TRBJ1-1,CSVGWGAGTEAFF,TGCAGCGTTGGGTGGGGGGCCGGGACTGAAGCTTTCTTT
.,.,TRBV5-1,TRBJ2-1,CASREGGAYNEQFF,TGCGCCAGCAGAGAGGGGGGAGCTTACAATGAGCAGTTCTTC
.,.,TRBV7-9,TRBJ2-1,CASSLPVYEQFF,TGTGCCAGCAGCTTACCGGTATATGAGCAGTTCTTC
.,TRBD2,TRBV9,TRBJ2-5,CASTVHRTRTSGFQETQYF,TGTGCCAGCACCGTTCATCGCACCCGGACTAGCGGTTTCCAAGAGACCCAGTACTTC
.,TRBD2,TRBV13,TRBJ2-7,CASSDTGGLVVPVYEQYF,TGTGCCAGCAGCGACACGGGGGGACTAGTAGTTCCCGTCTACGAGCAGTACTTC
.,.,TRBV27,TRBJ2-5,CASSAYSNQETQYF,TGTGCCAGCAGCGCCTACAGTAACCAAGAGACCCAGTACTTC
.,TRBD1,TRBV5-6,TRBJ1-2,CASSQRDSPYGYTF,TGTGCCAGCAGCCAGAGGGACAGCCCCTATGGCTACACCTTC
few,.,TRBV5-1,TRBJ2-7,CASSSDRGYEQYF,TGCGCCAGCAGCTCTGATCGGGGCTACGAGCAGTACTTC
few,TRBD1,TRBV2,TRBJ1-2,CASIGTGGDGYTF,TGTGCCAGCATCGGGACAGGGGGCGATGGCTACACCTTC
.,TRBD1,TRBV7-2,TRBJ2-3,CASSLQGAGYTDTQYF,TGTGCCAGCAGCCTACAGGGGGCGGGGTACACAGATACGCAGTATTTT
.,TRBD2,TRBV27,TRBJ2-5,CASSPLAGSSYNEQYF,TGTGCCAGCAGTCCCCTAGCGGGGAGCTCCTACAATGAGCAGTACTTC
few,TRBD1,TRBV29-1,TRBJ2-3,CSVHPQGPDTQYF,TGCAGCGTTCATCCACAGGGGCCAGATACGCAGTATTTT
.,.,TRBV20-1,TRBJ2-2,CSADTRVGTGELFF,TGCAGTGCTGACACAAGGGTCGGCACCGGGGAGCTGTTTTTT
.,TRBD1,TRBV7-2,TRBJ1-2,CASSLDNGVTGYTF,TGTGCCAGCAGCTTAGACAACGGGGTGACAGGGTACACCTTC
.,TRBD1,TRBV30,TRBJ2-5,CAWRAPGQGYETQYF,TGTGCCTGGAGGGCCCCGGGACAGGGTTATGAGACCCAGTACTTC
.,.,TRBV9,TRBJ1-5,CASSTEQPQHF,TGTGCCAGCAGCACCGAACAGCCCCAGCATTTT
.,.,TRBV7-2,TRBJ2-5,CASSLVASREETQYF,TGTGCCAGCAGCTTAGTCGCTAGCCGGGAAGAGACCCAGTACTTC
few,.,TRBV7-9,TRBJ1-2,CASSLAADGGYTF,TGTGCCAGCAGCTTAGCGGCGGACGGGGGCTACACCTTC
.,TRBD2,TRBV15,TRBJ2-1,CATSRGLADNEQFF,TGTGCCACCAGCCGAGGACTAGCGGACAATGAGCAGTTCTTC
.,.,TRBV6-5,TRBJ1-2,CASSSPGGGPANYGYTF,TGTGCCAGCAGTTCCCCCGGGGGGGGGCCAGCTAACTATGGCTACACCTTC
few,.,TRBV9,TRBJ2-3,CASSTDGYRTDTQYF,TGTGCCAGCAGCACTGACGGGTACCGCACAGATACGCAGTATTTT
.,.,TRBV29-1,TRBJ2-7,CSVEEARDGESYEQYF,TGCAGCGTTGAAGAAGCTCGGGACGGGGAAAGTTACGAGCAGTACTTC
.,.,TRBV5-5,TRBJ2-7,CASSWDTGRYEQYF,TGTGCCAGCAGCTGGGACACCGGTCGGTACGAGCAGTACTTC
.,TRBD1,TRBV20-1,TRBJ2-1,CSARGTGGAVRYNEQFF,TGCAGTGCTAGGGGGACAGGGGGCGCGGTTCGCTACAATGAGCAGTTCTTC
.,.,TRBV7-2,TRBJ2-5,CASGHAEYQETQYF,TGTGCCTCCGGGCACGCAGAGTACCAAGAGACCCAGTACTTC
few,TRBD1,TRBV24-1,TRBJ2-5,CATSDTMDRVGIETQYF,TGTGCCACCAGTGATACGATGGACAGGGTCGGAATTGAGACCCAGTACTTC